This T cell receptor beta chain was captured in a study of monozygotic twins with inflammatory bowel disease. Study-level results: No difference was seen in repertoire similarity between concordant and discordant twins, possibly from limited power.

The CDR3 is 17 amino acids. From germline, CDR1 is SEHNR and CDR2 FQNEAQ (reference sequence). After re-calling the 5' RACE reads, TCRdb lists one entry per CDR3 protein, DNA absent. This table holds approximately 380,000 distinct CDR3 sequences. Total RNA from whole blood was isolated with no T cell sorting. In the case of this clonotype: Its antigen is not identified.

This TCR was sampled from a human donor with ulcerative colitis or Crohn's disease, or a healthy co-twin of an affected twin (not recorded which). The chain employs TRBV7-9 and TRBJ2-3; no DNA is available, so the TRBD2 call from TCRdb remains unchecked. Material: blood. CDR3 amino acids: CASTDWGGGATQHLGIF.